This is a list of T cell receptor beta chains from one sample in a study of glioma-infiltrating T cells. TCRdb called the multiplex PCR reads again in MiXCR, with one record for every CDR3 protein. The data show roughly 100,000 distinct CDR3 sequences, about 30% seen once. The specimen was glioma tissue, nonneoplastic brain tissue, or PBMCs (not recorded which). The receptors originated from a human donor with low-grade glioma or glioblastoma, undergoing nonglioma brain surgery, or in good health (not recorded which). Each CDR3 is given with its conserved first and last residue. The order of the fields is D gene, clone size, J gene, V gene, CDR3 protein, CDR3 DNA. A D gene is named only where the DNA matches it firmly. Size tells how often a clone was seen (once, few, many) or the class of an expanded clone, and some rows leave it out.

>-|many|TRBJ1-2|TRBV18
CASSRVMDAGYTF
TGTGCCAGCTCGAGAGTGATGGACGCTGGCTACACCTTC
>TRBD2|-|TRBJ2-3|TRBV7-2
CASSLEFASGGKDTQYF
TGTGCCAGCAGCTTAGAGTTTGCTAGCGGGGGAAAAGATACGCAGTATTTT
>-|few|TRBJ2-2|TRBV30
CAWTETNTGELFF
TGTGCCTGGACCGAAACGAACACCGGGGAGCTGTTTTTT
>TRBD2|-|TRBJ2-1|TRBV3-1
CASSLESGGAYNGQFF
TGTGCCAGCAGCTTGGAAAGCGGGGGAGCCTACAATGGGCAGTTCTTC
>-|-|TRBJ2-1|TRBV4-1
CASGQEGGYNEQFF
TGCGCCAGCGGCCAAGAGGGGGGTTACAATGAGCAGTTCTTC
>TRBD1|many|TRBJ1-2|TRBV5-4
CASRPDRAHGYTF
TGTGCCAGCAGACCGGACAGGGCCCATGGCTACACCTTC
>-|-|TRBJ2-4|TRBV5-1
CASSIEGDIQYF
TGCGCCAGCAGTATAGAAGGCGACATTCAGTACTTC
>-|many|TRBJ2-5|TRBV28
CASSLSLGAQRTQYF
TGTGCCAGCAGTTTATCGCTGGGCGCTCAGCGGACCCAGTACTTC
>-|-|TRBJ1-1|TRBV12-3/TRBV12-4
CASSSTGSEAFF
TGTGCCAGCAGTTCGACAGGATCCGAAGCTTTCTTT
>-|many|TRBJ2-1|TRBV27
CASSLFSSYNEQFF
TGTGCCAGCAGTTTATTCAGCTCCTACAATGAGCAGTTCTTC
>TRBD1|many|TRBJ2-3|TRBV6-1
CASSPWDRGTDTQYF
TGTGCCAGCAGTCCTTGGGACAGGGGGACAGATACGCAGTATTTT
>-|many|TRBJ2-5|TRBV18
CASSPRQEETQYF
TGTGCCAGCTCACCCCGACAGGAAGAGACCCAGTACTTC
>-|-|TRBJ2-7|TRBV6-6
CASSIPRREQYF
TGTGCCAGCAGCATACCTAGGCGCGAGCAGTACTTC
>-|-|TRBJ2-2|TRBV10-3
CAISDGGDTGELFF
TGTGCCATCAGTGATGGAGGAGACACCGGGGAGCTGTTTTTT
>-|-|TRBJ2-2|TRBV12-3/TRBV12-4
CASSRQSTGELFF
TGTGCCAGCAGCAGACAGTCTACCGGGGAGCTGTTTTTT
>-|many|TRBJ2-5|TRBV7-2
CASSPSLQETQYF
TGTGCCAGCAGCCCGAGTCTACAAGAGACCCAGTACTTC
>-|many|TRBJ2-1|TRBV27
CASISGAGQAYNEQFF
TGTGCCAGCATTTCTGGAGCGGGACAAGCTTACAATGAGCAGTTCTTC
>-|-|TRBJ1-5|TRBV4-2
CASSQDQDLGHHTNQPQHF
TGTGCCAGCAGCCAAGATCAAGATCTGGGACACCACACTAATCAGCCCCAGCATTTT
>-|many|TRBJ1-5|TRBV19
CASSIGQRSNQPQHF
TGTGCCAGTAGTATTGGGCAGCGTAGCAATCAGCCCCAGCATTTT
>-|many|TRBJ2-5|TRBV10-2
CASSSGAPRGTQYF
TGCGCCAGCAGTTCGGGGGCACCAAGAGGGACCCAGTACTTC
>TRBD2|many|TRBJ2-5|TRBV20-1
CSAGVTSGGETQYF
TGCAGTGCTGGCGTGACTAGCGGAGGGGAGACCCAGTACTTC
>TRBD2|many|TRBJ2-5|TRBV7-2
CASSLGGARETQYF
TGTGCCAGCAGCCTCGGGGGGGCTAGGGAGACCCAGTACTTC
>-|many|TRBJ1-1|TRBV6-2/TRBV6-3
CASSYSGTGNTEAFF
TGTGCCAGCAGTTACTCAGGGACGGGGAACACTGAAGCTTTCTTT
>-|many|TRBJ1-2|TRBV20-1
CSSRREGTGGYTF
TGCAGTTCCAGACGGGAGGGGACGGGCGGCTACACCTTC
>TRBD2|many|TRBJ2-1|TRBV7-7
CASSPRGLAGVNNEQFF
TGTGCTAGCAGCCCCAGAGGACTAGCGGGAGTGAACAATGAGCAGTTCTTC
>TRBD1|-|TRBJ2-1|TRBV24-1
CATSKQGSLNEQFF
TGTGCCACCAGTAAACAGGGGTCGCTCAATGAGCAGTTCTTC
>-|many|TRBJ1-2|TRBV20-1
CSANDGYTF
TGCAGTGCTAACGACGGCTACACCTTC
>TRBD1|many|TRBJ2-7|TRBV27
CASSPRDRGLEQYF
TGTGCCAGCAGTCCGCGGGACAGGGGGCTTGAGCAGTACTTC
>-|-|TRBJ2-7|TRBV20-1
CSARDTGVTRGYEQYF
TGCAGTGCTAGAGATACTGGGGTAACACGGGGGTACGAGCAGTACTTC
>-|-|TRBJ1-2|TRBV3-1
CASSQDGNYGYNF
TGTGCCAGCAGCCAAGATGGGAACTATGGCTACAACTTC
>TRBD2|many|TRBJ2-7|TRBV20-1
CSASPSGGLYEQYF
TGCAGTGCTTCTCCTAGCGGGGGCCTGTACGAGCAGTACTTC
>-|-|TRBJ2-2|TRBV5-1
CASSLLTPYYGELFF
TGCGCCAGCAGCTTGCTAACACCCTATTACGGGGAGCTGTTTTTT
>TRBD1|-|TRBJ1-5|TRBV19
CASSIERGRQGATDQPQHF
TGTGCCAGTAGTATAGAGAGGGGCCGACAGGGGGCGACTGATCAGCCCCAGCATTTT
>TRBD1|many|TRBJ1-1|TRBV25-1
CASSSGGGYTEAFF
TGTGCCAGCAGTTCAGGGGGGGGGTACACTGAAGCTTTCTTT
>-|-|TRBJ1-4|TRBV18
CASSPPGGEGEKLFF
TGTGCCAGCTCACCACCCGGAGGGGAAGGCGAAAAACTGTTTTTT
>TRBD1|many|TRBJ2-7|TRBV4-3
CASSQNTGGHEQYF
TGCGCCAGCAGCCAAAACACAGGGGGCCACGAGCAGTACTTC
>-|-|TRBJ2-3|TRBV7-2
CASSLARPPTDTQYF
TGTGCCAGCAGCTTAGCGAGACCTCCCACAGATACGCAGTATTTT
>-|few|TRBJ2-7|TRBV20-1
CSAREIIQPELRF
TGCAGTGCTAGAGAGATTATACAGCCCGAGCTGAGATTC
>-|few|TRBJ2-5|TRBV11-3
CASSFKGKGTQYF
TGTGCCAGCAGCTTTAAAGGCAAAGGGACCCAGTACTTC
>-|many|TRBJ1-2|TRBV6-1
CATTDFDYGYTF
TGTGCCACCACAGACTTCGACTATGGCTACACCTTC
>TRBD1|-|TRBJ2-1|TRBV14
CASSVSRDSLWFF
TGTGCCAGCAGCGTCAGCCGGGACAGTCTGTGGTTCTTC
>TRBD1|many|TRBJ1-1|TRBV6-1
CASTDRVLVAFF
TGTGCCAGCACGGACAGGGTGTTGGTGGCTTTCTTT
>-|-|TRBJ2-7|TRBV27
CASSDRGAYEQYF
TGTGCCAGCAGTGACCGGGGGGCGTACGAGCAGTACTTC
>TRBD1|many|TRBJ1-5|TRBV20-1
CSAKDQGQGRNQPQHF
TGCAGTGCTAAAGATCAGGGACAGGGCCGCAATCAGCCCCAGCATTTT
>TRBD1|many|TRBJ2-1|TRBV6-1
CASSEAGQGRVVQFF
TGTGCCAGCAGTGAAGCGGGACAGGGGAGGGTCGTGCAGTTCTTC
>-|many|TRBJ2-3|TRBV7-2
CASSLGPIPADTQYF
TGTGCCAGCAGCTTAGGCCCGATTCCTGCAGATACGCAGTATTTT
>-|-|TRBJ2-1|TRBV24-1
CASEDREKFF
TGTGCCAGTGAGGACCGTGAGAAGTTCTTC
>-|-|TRBJ1-2|TRBV28
CVSKRGVRGYTF
TGTGTCAGCAAACGGGGGGTGCGGGGCTACACCTTC
>TRBD1|-|TRBJ1-5|TRBV6-1
CASRDPWDSIDQPQHF
TGTGCCAGCAGGGACCCATGGGACAGCATTGATCAGCCCCAGCATTTT
>-|few|TRBJ1-6|TRBV7-2
CAARKADSSPPHF
TGTGCCGCTAGGAAGGCGGATTCATCACCCCCCCACTTT
>TRBD2|-|TRBJ2-3|TRBV6-5
CASSSGLAGAISRDTQYF
TGTGCCAGCAGCTCCGGACTAGCGGGGGCGATTAGCAGAGATACGCAGTATTTT
>TRBD1|many|TRBJ2-7|TRBV18
CASSPPDREHEQYF
TGTGCCAGCTCACCACCGGACAGGGAGCACGAGCAGTACTTC
>TRBD1|many|TRBJ2-7|TRBV14
CASSPEEPGGFYEQYF
TGTGCCAGCAGCCCAGAGGAACCAGGGGGCTTTTACGAGCAGTACTTC
>-|medium-sized|TRBJ1-2|TRBV20-1
CSAKDPGAPNYGYTF
TGCAGTGCTAAAGATCCGGGGGCGCCTAACTATGGCTACACCTTC
>-|few|TRBJ1-5|TRBV4-3
CASSQDRGTGQPQHF
TGCGCCAGCAGCCAAGATCGGGGGACGGGTCAGCCCCAGCATTTT
>TRBD2|-|TRBJ2-1|TRBV6-1
CASSESGGATEKFF
TGTGCCAGTAGTGAAAGCGGGGGGGCCACAGAGAAGTTCTTC
>TRBD1|many|TRBJ2-1|TRBV20-1
CSARVRDRQQFF
TGCAGTGCTAGAGTGAGGGACAGGCAGCAGTTCTTC
>TRBD2|-|TRBJ2-7|TRBV5-1
CASSESPSGGFSSYEQYF
TGCGCCAGCAGCGAGTCCCCTAGCGGGGGTTTCAGCTCCTACGAGCAGTACTTC
>TRBD1|few|TRBJ1-3|TRBV3-1
CASSPRDRASPAGNTIYF
TGTGCCAGCAGCCCAAGGGACAGGGCCTCACCTGCTGGAAACACCATATATTTT
>TRBD1|-|TRBJ1-1|TRBV19
CASSLHGLKTGGSGTEAFF
TGTGCCAGTAGTCTTCATGGATTGAAGACAGGGGGTTCAGGGACTGAAGCTTTCTTT